This T cell receptor (beta chain) was captured in a study of blood T cell repertoires in COVID-19. Across the study: The samples span acute and convalescent COVID-19 from the United States, Italy and Spain.

In the authors' workflow: Counts of nucleated cells, estimated from reference gene primer amplification, were obtained. TCRdb's table, derived via immunoSEQ multiplex PCR, lists solely in-frame clones and lacks some. That table supplies the V and J calls and clone size; D and trimming were determined from the DNA. This table has roughly 63,000 clones, 75% to 90% appearing once. This CDR3 has 13 amino acids. Germline assignment: CDR1 MGHRA and CDR2 YSYEKL. V gave up 0 bases and J gave up 12 bases, with 14 bases separating them. Sequenced input: peripheral blood. The sequence derives from a man aged 45-60 years with active COVID-19. This chain links TRBV4-1 with TRBJ2-5; a possible D gene is TRBD2 (5 bases). Written as DNA, the CDR3 is TGCGCCAGCAGCCAAGATCCTGAGGGCCCAAAGTACTTC. Protein: CASSQDPEGPKYF.